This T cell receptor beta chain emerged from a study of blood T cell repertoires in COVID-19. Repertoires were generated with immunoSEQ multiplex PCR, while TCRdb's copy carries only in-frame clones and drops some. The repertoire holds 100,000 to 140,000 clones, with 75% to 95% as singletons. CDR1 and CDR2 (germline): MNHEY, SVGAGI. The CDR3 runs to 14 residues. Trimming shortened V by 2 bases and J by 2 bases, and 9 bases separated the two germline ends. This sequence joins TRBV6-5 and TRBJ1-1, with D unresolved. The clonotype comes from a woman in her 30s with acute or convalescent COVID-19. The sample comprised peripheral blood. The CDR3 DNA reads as TGTGCCAGCAGTTACCCCAGATACAACACTGAAGCTTTCTTT. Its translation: CASSYPRYNTEAFF.